This T cell receptor beta chain was observed in a study of identical twins. TCRdb re-derived calls from the 5' RACE reads in MiXCR, one entry per CDR3 protein. The sample lists about 530,000 distinct CDR3 sequences; nearly 15% were seen once. Trimming removed 6 bases at V and 3 bases at J, with 2 bases between. Germline CDR1 is SQVTM and CDR2 is ANQGSEA. The CDR3 extends over 9 amino acids. These data were also filed under a second study, of yellow fever vaccine responses in identical twins.

The specimen sequenced was CD4+ T cells sorted from blood. This chain joins TRBV29-1 and TRBJ1-2; D remains unclear. The receptor's source is a woman younger than 35 in good health. The CDR3 here is CSVYYGYTF. CDR3 bases: TGCAGCGTGTACTATGGCTACACCTTC.